This T cell receptor (beta chain) was captured in a study of identical twins. Carrying unique molecular identifiers, the cDNA also gained a universal primer site through template switching. In TCRdb, the 5' RACE reads were re-called with MiXCR into one record per CDR3 protein. In the table there are roughly 480,000 distinct CDR3 sequences, approximately 25% of which are singletons. The CDR3 spans 13 residues. The V gene's germline CDR1 is MNHNY and CDR2 SVGAGI (reference sequence). Trimming removed 7 bases at V and 4 bases at J, with 13 bases between. This clonotype was counted only a few times. In addition, the sample was reused for a study of T cells expressing NK-cell markers. This second study says: Obtained from sorted CD3+CD56+NKG2C+, CD3+CD56+NKG2C- and CD3+CD56-NKG2C+ T cells were the TCR beta repertoires. Whether the expanded NKG2C+ T cell clones recognized HCMV remained unclear.

Input material: CD4+ T cells sorted from blood. The clonotype comes from a woman between 18 and 29 years old in good health. The chain combines TRBV6-6 with TRBJ1-1; D is ambiguous. CDR3 bases: TGTGCCAGCAAGCCAGGCTCGGGCACTGAAGCTTTCTTT. Protein product: CASKPGSGTEAFF.